The rows below give T cell receptor beta chains drawn from one sample of a study of T cells expressing NK-cell markers. From its re-call of the 5' RACE reads, TCRdb lists each CDR3 protein once, without DNA. This table holds roughly 350,000 distinct CDR3 sequences. The sequenced material came from blood T cells: a sorted CD56 or NKG2C T cell subset, CD4+ or CD8+ T cells, or bulk PBMC T cells (not recorded which). The receptor source for this set is a man between 18 and 69 years old in good health. Each CDR3 is given with its conserved first and last residue. The order of the fields is V gene, J gene, CDR3 protein.

TRBV6-2/TRBV6-3,TRBJ2-1,CAIRSHLYNEQFF
TRBV5-4,TRBJ1-1,CASSSMRANTEAFF
TRBV30,TRBJ2-3,CAWGGQGRDTQYF
TRBV27,TRBJ1-2,CASRTTRDYGYTF
TRBV7-2,TRBJ1-5,CASSLALANRGNQPQHF
TRBV10-3,TRBJ2-3,CAIRDSPTDTQYF
TRBV19,TRBJ1-5,CASSMSTGSNQPQHF
TRBV3-1,TRBJ1-5,CASSPTGEMTRPQHF
TRBV29-1,TRBJ2-1,CSVEGIKGTASYNEQFF
TRBV6-5,TRBJ1-6,CASSYRQLPGSSYNSPLHF
TRBV5-5,TRBJ1-5,CASSYRQGENQPQHF
TRBV7-7,TRBJ2-3,CASSLYGTDTQYF
TRBV10-2,TRBJ2-3,CASLLRGTDTQYF
TRBV9,TRBJ2-1,CASSVVTLAGASRDEQFF
TRBV3-1,TRBJ2-1,CASSPPGGRQGVHLGEQFF
TRBV20-1,TRBJ2-1,CSALKGIHAYNEQFF
TRBV7-9,TRBJ2-3,CASSLAPHRGVTDTQYF
TRBV28,TRBJ1-2,CASIAKGVRYGYTF
TRBV6-2/TRBV6-3,TRBJ2-5,CASSLPAGAVGKTQYF
TRBV7-9,TRBJ1-5,CASSQGRGGQPQHF
TRBV11-2,TRBJ2-7,CASSSQAESSYEQYF
TRBV11-2,TRBJ1-3,CASSRTDSSGNTIYF
TRBV5-1,TRBJ2-5,CASSLGLAGDLQETQYF
TRBV7-3,TRBJ1-6,CASSLRPGVNSPLHF
TRBV5-1,TRBJ1-1,CASSLQPSNTEAFF
TRBV15,TRBJ2-3,CATSRDGGGTDTQYF
TRBV20-1,TRBJ1-3,CSARERGQSSGNTIYF